This T cell receptor beta chain was sequenced in a study of regulatory T cells in long-lasting Graves disease. Study in general: Persistent Graves' disease required over 5 years of antithyroid drugs and positive TSH receptor antibodies.

Study results and limitations: Persistent patients had a count of shared public clonotypes (2,741) that exceeded that of new patients (about 930). Peripheral blood was the sole material, not thyroid tissue.

Time point of the sample: persistent/refractory GD, antithyroid drugs over 5 years with positive TRAb. Scientists built the TCR library using RNA that was extracted from PBMCs. To make TCR beta libraries, researchers used iRepertoire HTBI primers and Arm-PCR of CDR3 regions. Each CDR3 protein gets one entry after TCRdb re-called the multiplex PCR reads with MiXCR. The table shows roughly 450,000 distinct CDR3 sequences, with about a quarter occurring only once. About this clonotype: What it recognizes is unknown.

The sequences come from peripheral blood mononuclear cells (PBMCs), collected when the disease was refractory, from a patient treated with antithyroid drugs. The TCR sequence derives from a female donor with Graves disease.

The CDR3 spells CSARRPSSYEQYF. DNA for the CDR3: TGCAGTGCTAGACGACCGTCTTCCTACGAGCAGTACTTC. The V gene is TRBV20-1, the J gene TRBJ2-7; D gene uncertain. There are 13 residues in the CDR3. Trimming shortened V by 2 bases and J by 1 base, and 9 bases separated the two germline ends. Germline CDR1 DFQATT, CDR2 SNEGSKA (reference sequence).